A few counts support the clone carrying this T cell receptor (beta chain). Its antigen is undetermined. This sample was taken from a study of T cells after yellow fever vaccination. General observations from the study: Post-booster repertoires again held most primary-vaccination clones (around 95% CD4, roughly 88% CD8). The secondary response peaked faster, at day 5 versus 15, but was weaker.

Via MiXCR, TCRdb re-called the 5' RACE reads, giving one row per CDR3 protein. The top ten hold approximately 0.78% of the sample, which has roughly 140,000 distinct CDR3 sequences, 7.7% seen once. The CDR3 totals 14 residues. V was pared by 0 bases and J by 6 bases, with 9 bases between. J is TRBJ2-1 and V is TRBV23-1; maybe TRBD2 (5 bases). TRBV23-1 carries the ORF label, with uncertain function. The clonotype comes from a man younger than 40 who received the YFV17D yellow fever vaccine. Sequencing was performed on CD4+ T cells sorted from PBMCs, taken 5 days after the yellow fever booster vaccination. The DNA of the CDR3 is TGCGCCAGCAGTCAATCCGGACTTACCAATGAGCAGTTCTTC. It specifies CASSQSGLTNEQFF.